The rows below give T cell receptor beta chains drawn from one sample of a study of blood T cell repertoires in COVID-19. TCRdb's table, derived via immunoSEQ multiplex PCR, lists solely in-frame clones and lacks some. The data contain hundreds of thousands of clones, roughly 90% of them singletons. Specimen: peripheral blood. The source is a man in his forties or fifties with acute or convalescent COVID-19. Each CDR3 is given with its conserved first and last residue. Each record gives: D gene, J gene, V gene, clone size, CDR3 protein, CDR3 DNA. The D gene is left open where the match is weak. Only some rows state a clone size, as once, few, many or a class for expanded clones.

d_gene: -; j_gene: TRBJ1-1; v_gene: TRBV5-1; abundance: -; CDR3aa: CASSLRGDSSEAFF; CDR3nt: TGCGCCAGCAGCTTGCGGGGGGACTCCAGTGAAGCTTTCTTT
d_gene: TRBD1; j_gene: TRBJ1-1; v_gene: TRBV30; abundance: -; CDR3aa: CAWSSGTGEAFF; CDR3nt: TGTGCCTGGAGTTCCGGGACAGGGGAAGCTTTCTTT
d_gene: -; j_gene: TRBJ1-5; v_gene: TRBV15; abundance: -; CDR3aa: CATSRVYSNQPQHF; CDR3nt: TGTGCCACCAGCAGAGTATATAGCAATCAGCCCCAGCATTTT
d_gene: TRBD2; j_gene: TRBJ2-1; v_gene: TRBV3-1/TRBV3-2; abundance: -; CDR3aa: CASSQGLAGAGYEQFF; CDR3nt: TGTGCCAGCAGCCAAGGGCTAGCGGGAGCTGGGTATGAGCAGTTCTTC
d_gene: -; j_gene: TRBJ1-5; v_gene: TRBV7-9; abundance: -; CDR3aa: CASSLGAGQPQHF; CDR3nt: TGTGCCAGCAGCTTAGGAGCGGGACAGCCCCAGCATTTT
d_gene: TRBD2; j_gene: TRBJ2-7; v_gene: TRBV11-2; abundance: -; CDR3aa: CASSLVFGGAYEQYF; CDR3nt: TGTGCCAGCAGCTTAGTTTTCGGGGGGGCCTACGAGCAGTACTTC
d_gene: TRBD1; j_gene: TRBJ2-1; v_gene: TRBV19; abundance: -; CDR3aa: CASSMGTGDHNEQFF; CDR3nt: TGTGCCAGTAGTATGGGGACAGGGGACCACAATGAGCAGTTCTTC
d_gene: -; j_gene: TRBJ1-5; v_gene: TRBV19; abundance: -; CDR3aa: CASSIVADPQPQHF; CDR3nt: TGTGCCAGTAGTATAGTGGCCGATCCTCAGCCCCAGCATTTT
d_gene: -; j_gene: TRBJ1-1; v_gene: TRBV6-5; abundance: -; CDR3aa: CASTPDRIRAFF; CDR3nt: TGTGCCAGCACTCCAGACAGGATCCGAGCTTTCTTT
d_gene: -; j_gene: TRBJ2-2; v_gene: TRBV5-1; abundance: -; CDR3aa: CASSLAGLAGELFF; CDR3nt: TGCGCCAGCAGCTTGGCCGGGTTAGCCGGGGAGCTGTTTTTT
d_gene: TRBD2; j_gene: TRBJ2-7; v_gene: TRBV10-3; abundance: -; CDR3aa: CAISDLPGLAMSEQYF; CDR3nt: TGTGCCATCAGTGACCTTCCGGGACTAGCGATGAGTGAGCAGTACTTC
d_gene: -; j_gene: TRBJ1-6; v_gene: TRBV30; abundance: -; CDR3aa: CAWTRPGRGDSPLHF; CDR3nt: TGTGCCTGGACCCGTCCCGGAAGGGGCGATTCACCCCTCCACTTT
d_gene: -; j_gene: TRBJ1-2; v_gene: TRBV5-1; abundance: -; CDR3aa: CASSPVTGLDGYTF; CDR3nt: TGCGCCAGCAGCCCCGTTACAGGGCTTGATGGCTACACCTTC
d_gene: TRBD2; j_gene: TRBJ2-3; v_gene: TRBV28; abundance: -; CDR3aa: CASSFSGAYTDTQYF; CDR3nt: TGTGCCAGCAGTTTCAGCGGGGCCTACACAGATACGCAGTATTTT
d_gene: TRBD1; j_gene: TRBJ1-2; v_gene: TRBV3-1/TRBV3-2; abundance: -; CDR3aa: CASSQDDRGPYGYTF; CDR3nt: TGTGCCAGCAGCCAGGATGACAGGGGGCCCTATGGCTACACCTTC
d_gene: -; j_gene: TRBJ2-5; v_gene: TRBV6-5; abundance: -; CDR3aa: CASSRTVAGQETQYF; CDR3nt: TGTGCCAGCAGTCGTACGGTGGCGGGGCAAGAGACCCAGTACTTC
d_gene: TRBD1; j_gene: TRBJ1-2; v_gene: TRBV4-3; abundance: once; CDR3aa: CASSQGVRLGQGGFGYTF; CDR3nt: TGCGCCAGCAGCCAAGGCGTACGATTAGGACAGGGGGGATTTGGCTACACCTTC
d_gene: -; j_gene: TRBJ1-5; v_gene: TRBV3-1/TRBV3-2; abundance: -; CDR3aa: CASSQDLTGNQPQHF; CDR3nt: TGTGCCAGCAGCCAAGATCTTACGGGTAATCAGCCCCAGCATTTT
d_gene: -; j_gene: TRBJ1-4; v_gene: TRBV10-3; abundance: few; CDR3aa: CAISVSRNEKLFF; CDR3nt: TGTGCCATCAGTGTGAGCCGTAATGAAAAACTGTTTTTT
d_gene: -; j_gene: TRBJ1-3; v_gene: TRBV7-9; abundance: -; CDR3aa: CASRVQGNTIYF; CDR3nt: TGTGCCAGCAGGGTACAGGGAAACACCATATATTTT
d_gene: TRBD2; j_gene: TRBJ2-1; v_gene: TRBV27; abundance: -; CDR3aa: CASSLGSGLALMNSYNEQFF; CDR3nt: TGTGCCAGCAGTTTGGGGTCGGGACTAGCGCTAATGAACTCCTACAATGAGCAGTTCTTC
d_gene: -; j_gene: TRBJ2-2; v_gene: TRBV28; abundance: -; CDR3aa: CASREERWGLTGELFF; CDR3nt: TGTGCCAGCAGGGAGGAGAGATGGGGGCTGACCGGGGAGCTGTTTTTT
d_gene: -; j_gene: TRBJ2-5; v_gene: TRBV4-1; abundance: -; CDR3aa: CASSSGERNQETQYF; CDR3nt: TGCGCCAGCAGCTCAGGGGAGCGGAACCAAGAGACCCAGTACTTC
d_gene: -; j_gene: TRBJ1-1; v_gene: TRBV19; abundance: -; CDR3aa: CASSMVRGTEAFF; CDR3nt: TGTGCCAGTAGTATGGTCAGGGGAACTGAAGCTTTCTTT
d_gene: TRBD1; j_gene: TRBJ2-2; v_gene: TRBV19; abundance: -; CDR3aa: CASRDTGGSNTGELFF; CDR3nt: TGTGCCAGTAGAGATACAGGGGGGTCAAACACCGGGGAGCTGTTTTTT
d_gene: -; j_gene: TRBJ1-2; v_gene: TRBV6-5; abundance: -; CDR3aa: CASSYRRTNYGYTF; CDR3nt: TGTGCCAGCAGTTACCGCAGAACCAACTATGGCTACACCTTC
d_gene: TRBD1; j_gene: TRBJ1-5; v_gene: TRBV19; abundance: -; CDR3aa: CASSIQGRGGNQPQHF; CDR3nt: TGTGCCAGTAGTATACAGGGCAGGGGGGGCAATCAGCCCCAGCATTTT
d_gene: TRBD1; j_gene: TRBJ1-1; v_gene: TRBV7-2; abundance: -; CDR3aa: CASSLFGTGSTEAFF; CDR3nt: TGTGCCAGCAGCTTATTCGGGACAGGGAGCACTGAAGCTTTCTTT
d_gene: TRBD1; j_gene: TRBJ1-2; v_gene: TRBV27; abundance: -; CDR3aa: CASRTFARDRGGGYTF; CDR3nt: TGTGCCAGCAGGACATTCGCCCGGGACAGGGGTGGGGGCTACACCTTC
d_gene: -; j_gene: TRBJ2-3; v_gene: TRBV14; abundance: -; CDR3aa: CASSQGWRGRTDTQYF; CDR3nt: TGTGCCAGCAGCCAAGGGTGGCGGGGACGCACAGATACGCAGTATTTT
d_gene: -; j_gene: TRBJ1-2; v_gene: TRBV19; abundance: -; CDR3aa: CASRPAGVSYGYTF; CDR3nt: TGTGCCAGTAGACCTGCAGGGGTATCCTATGGCTACACCTTC
d_gene: -; j_gene: TRBJ1-1; v_gene: TRBV3-1/TRBV3-2; abundance: few; CDR3aa: CASGVGQNTEAFF; CDR3nt: TGTGCCAGCGGAGTGGGACAGAACACTGAAGCTTTCTTT
d_gene: TRBD2; j_gene: TRBJ2-3; v_gene: TRBV9; abundance: -; CDR3aa: CASSFAGDTQVGTDTQYF; CDR3nt: TGTGCCAGCAGCTTCGCGGGAGATACCCAAGTTGGCACAGATACGCAGTATTTT
d_gene: -; j_gene: TRBJ1-5; v_gene: TRBV4-3; abundance: -; CDR3aa: CASSQDLRDNQPQHF; CDR3nt: TGCGCCAGCAGCCAAGATTTACGGGACAATCAGCCCCAGCATTTT
d_gene: TRBD2; j_gene: TRBJ2-1; v_gene: TRBV28; abundance: -; CDR3aa: CASSETSGSPHEQFF; CDR3nt: TGTGCCAGCAGTGAGACTAGCGGGAGTCCCCATGAGCAGTTCTTC
d_gene: -; j_gene: TRBJ1-4; v_gene: TRBV7-2; abundance: -; CDR3aa: CASSFRTYNEKLFF; CDR3nt: TGTGCCAGCAGCTTTAGAACTTACAATGAAAAACTGTTTTTT
d_gene: -; j_gene: TRBJ2-1; v_gene: TRBV27; abundance: -; CDR3aa: CASASREGYNEQFF; CDR3nt: TGTGCCAGTGCCTCTAGAGAGGGCTACAATGAGCAGTTCTTC